This T cell receptor beta chain was sequenced in a study of shared clonotypes between healthy human individuals. Study as a whole: Each donor had three CD4 naive, three CD4 memory, two CD8 naive and one CD8 memory plate. General study points: Between a handful of donors, naive CD4 clonotypes were shared at a level of about 5%. Naive subsets typically showed greater estimated richness than memory subsets. Sequencing depth was predicted to influence how clonotypes are shared among donors.

Here immunoSEQ multiplex PCR was the method, and the copy in TCRdb shows in-frame clones only, minus some. The repertoire holds some 2,400,000 clones, around 95% seen once, with 0.13% in the top ten. Concerning this clone: Its antigen is unknown.

Sequenced material: naive CD4+ T cells sorted from blood. Stated subset: CD45RA+ positively selected. The receptor comes from a man aged 18 to 30 in good health.

Here the CDR3 DNA reads TGTGCCAGCAGCTTCAGGGGAGAAGGCTACACCTTC. This encodes CASSFRGEGYTF. This sequence joins TRBV7-3 and TRBJ1-2, with D perhaps matching TRBD1 (6 bases). The germline gives CDR1 SGHTA, CDR2 FQGTGA. The CDR3 extends over 12 amino acids. Trimming removed 3 bases from V and 8 bases from J, with 10 bases in between.